Here is one T cell receptor (beta chain) with its context. The antigen is undetermined. Within the sample, other DNA sequences also encode this same CDR3. Libraries were prepared by immunoSEQ multiplex PCR; TCRdb keeps only in-frame clonotypes and omits some of them. The data contain about 34,000 clones, around nine tenths of them singletons. The CDR3 extends over 12 amino acids. CDR1 is SGHNT, CDR2 YYREEE, per germline (reference sequence). Trimming removed 8 bases from V and 4 bases from J, with 11 bases in between. This entry belongs to a study of a mutant IDH1 vaccine in newly diagnosed glioma. Whole-study context: Radiotherapy, temozolomide, or both had been given previously, and both were given to most.

As for time point: week 47, end of study. Mutant IDH1 20-mer peptide, at 300 ug, made up each vaccine dose, with topical imiquimod. Eight vaccine injections were given to patients in weeks 1, 3, 5, 7, 11, 15, 19 and 23. Sequenced material: PBMCs, taken from a glioma patient whose treatment included an IDH1 peptide vaccine. This TCR came from a woman under 40 with glioma. The chain couples TRBV5-4 to TRBJ2-3, with D unresolved. CDR3 region: CASTLGSDTQYF. Written as DNA, the CDR3 is TGTGCCAGTACCCTCGGCTCAGATACGCAGTATTTT.